This T cell receptor beta chain was recorded in a study of identifying expanded T cells in peripheral blood. Sequencing was performed with immunoSEQ multiplex PCR; in TCRdb, only in-frame clones are kept and a portion is missing. The sample records 60,000 to 65,000 clones, around 81% being singletons. The germline V gene encodes CDR1 SEHNR and CDR2 FQNEAQ (reference sequence). With V trimmed by 8 bases and J by 5 bases, 7 bases remained unmatched. The CDR3 spans 13 residues. The receptor's source is a person between 18 and 75 years old in good health. The J gene is TRBJ2-7, the V gene TRBV7-9; 9 nucleotides match TRBD1. The sample comprised blood. CDR3 nucleotide sequence: TGTGCCAGCTTTAGGGACAGGGAGGACGAGCAGTACTTC. Amino acid sequence: CASFRDREDEQYF.